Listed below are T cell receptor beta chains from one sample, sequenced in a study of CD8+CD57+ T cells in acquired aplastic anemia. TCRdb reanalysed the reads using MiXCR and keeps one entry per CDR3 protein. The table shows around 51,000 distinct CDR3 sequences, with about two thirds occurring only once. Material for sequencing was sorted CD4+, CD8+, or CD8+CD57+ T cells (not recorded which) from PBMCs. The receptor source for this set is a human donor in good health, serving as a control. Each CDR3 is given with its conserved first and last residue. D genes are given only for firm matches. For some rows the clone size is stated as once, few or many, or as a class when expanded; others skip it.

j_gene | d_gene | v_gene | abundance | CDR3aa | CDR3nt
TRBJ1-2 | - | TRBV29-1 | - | CSVEDTGRMTGYTF | TGCAGCGTTGAGGATACAGGACGGATGACTGGCTACACCTTC
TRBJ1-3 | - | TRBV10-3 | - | CAISESQQGVSGNTIYF | TGTGCCATCAGTGAGTCACAACAGGGAGTCTCTGGAAACACCATATATTTT
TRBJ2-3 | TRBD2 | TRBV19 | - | CASSSGTSGNPPDTQYF | TGTGCCAGTAGTAGCGGGACTAGCGGGAATCCCCCAGATACGCAGTATTTT
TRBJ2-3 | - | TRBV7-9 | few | CASTRLERVDTQYF | TGTGCCAGCACCCGTTTAGAGCGGGTAGATACGCAGTATTTT
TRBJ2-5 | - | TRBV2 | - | CASSVGLGETQYF | TGTGCCAGCAGTGTAGGGTTGGGGGAGACCCAGTACTTC
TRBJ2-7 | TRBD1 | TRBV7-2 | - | CASSLTGGEDYEQYF | TGTGCCAGCAGCCTGACAGGGGGCGAGGACTACGAGCAGTACTTC
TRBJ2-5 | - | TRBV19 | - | CASIGGARRETQYF | TGTGCCAGCATTGGCGGGGCGAGGAGGGAGACCCAGTACTTC
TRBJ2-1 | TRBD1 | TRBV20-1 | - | CSARVGTGNNNEQFF | TGCAGTGCTAGAGTGGGGACAGGGAACAACAATGAGCAGTTCTTC
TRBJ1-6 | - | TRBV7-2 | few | CASSDRFYNSPLHF | TGTGCCAGCAGCGACAGATTTTATAATTCACCCCTCCACTTT
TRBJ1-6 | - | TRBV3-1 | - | CASSPGEWPLHF | TGTGCCAGCAGTCCAGGGGAGTGGCCCCTCCACTTT
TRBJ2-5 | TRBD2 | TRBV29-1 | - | CSVDRLAGEETQYF | TGCAGCGTTGATAGACTAGCGGGAGAAGAGACCCAGTACTTC
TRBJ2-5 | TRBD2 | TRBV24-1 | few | CATSDSGLAVETQYF | TGTGCCACCAGTGACTCCGGACTAGCAGTGGAGACCCAGTACTTC
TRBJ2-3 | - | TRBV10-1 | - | CASSAGPIGDTQYF | TGCGCCAGCAGTGCAGGCCCCATTGGAGATACGCAGTATTTT
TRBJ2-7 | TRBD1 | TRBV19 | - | CASGQGGEQYF | TGTGCCAGCGGACAGGGAGGAGAGCAGTACTTC
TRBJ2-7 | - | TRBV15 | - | CATSRAEDEQYF | TGTGCCACCAGCAGAGCAGAGGACGAGCAGTACTTC
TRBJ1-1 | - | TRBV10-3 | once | CASSAENTEAFF | TGTGCCAGCAGCGCGGAGAACACTGAAGCTTTCTTT
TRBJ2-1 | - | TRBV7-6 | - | CASSPTTYEQFF | TGTGCCAGCAGCCCCACTACATATGAGCAGTTCTTC
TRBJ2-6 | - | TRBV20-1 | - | CSARRAGANVLTF | TGCAGTGCTAGGAGGGCCGGGGCCAACGTCCTGACTTTC
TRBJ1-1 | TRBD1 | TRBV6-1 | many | CASSRTGVRDTEAFF | TGTGCCAGCAGTCGTACAGGGGTGAGGGACACTGAAGCTTTCTTT
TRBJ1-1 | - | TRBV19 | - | CASNQGTRSEAFF | TGTGCCAGCAACCAGGGGACGCGGAGTGAAGCTTTCTTT
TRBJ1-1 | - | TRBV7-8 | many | CASSLRAEGTEAFF | TGTGCCAGCAGCCTGCGAGCGGAAGGCACTGAAGCTTTCTTT
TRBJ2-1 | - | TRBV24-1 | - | CATSGRASSYNEQFF | TGTGCCACCAGTGGTCGGGCGAGCTCCTACAATGAGCAGTTCTTC
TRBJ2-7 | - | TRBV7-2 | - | CASSLGQYEQYF | TGTGCCAGCAGCTTAGGCCAGTACGAGCAGTACTTC
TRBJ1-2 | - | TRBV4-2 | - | CASSQSDSQGHYGYTF | TGTGCCAGCAGCCAGAGTGACAGCCAGGGACACTATGGCTACACCTTC
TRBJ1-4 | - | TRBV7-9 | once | CASSQQGPNEKLFF | TGTGCCAGCAGCCAACAGGGACCTAATGAAAAACTGTTTTTT
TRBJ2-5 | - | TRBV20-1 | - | CSPEGGTETQYF | TGCAGCCCAGAGGGAGGTACAGAGACCCAGTACTTC
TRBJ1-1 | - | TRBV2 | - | CASTGGVEAFF | TGTGCCAGCACGGGAGGGGTTGAAGCTTTCTTT
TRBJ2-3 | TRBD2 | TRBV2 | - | CASSASGQSPVDYTDTQYF | TGTGCCAGCAGTGCTAGCGGGCAGAGCCCGGTGGATTACACAGATACGCAGTATTTT
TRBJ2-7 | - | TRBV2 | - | CASSARGHSYEQYF | TGTGCCAGCAGTGCGAGGGGCCACTCCTACGAGCAGTACTTC
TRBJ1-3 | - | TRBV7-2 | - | CASSSRGLSGNTIYF | TGTGCCAGCAGCTCCCGGGGACTCTCTGGAAACACCATATATTTT
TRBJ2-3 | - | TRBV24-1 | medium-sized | CASGTSTDTQYF | TGTGCCAGCGGGACCAGCACAGATACGCAGTATTTT
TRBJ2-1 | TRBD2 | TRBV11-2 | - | CASSLFLAGSYNEQFF | TGTGCCAGCAGCCTCTTTCTAGCGGGCTCCTACAATGAGCAGTTCTTC
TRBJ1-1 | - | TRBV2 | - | CASRGRVANTEAFF | TGTGCCAGCAGGGGTAGGGTGGCGAACACTGAAGCTTTCTTT
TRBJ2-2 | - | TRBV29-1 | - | CSVGQSSGELFF | TGCAGCGTTGGCCAGAGTTCCGGGGAGCTGTTTTTT
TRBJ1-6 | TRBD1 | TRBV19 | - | CASSLQGTGHPGSPLHF | TGTGCCAGTAGTCTTCAGGGGACAGGCCACCCGGGCTCACCCCTCCACTTT
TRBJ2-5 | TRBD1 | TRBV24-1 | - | CATSDRGQETQYF | TGTGCCACCTCGGACAGGGGGCAAGAGACCCAGTACTTC
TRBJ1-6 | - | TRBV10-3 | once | CAISESGATSSGNSPLHF | TGTGCCATCAGTGAGTCTGGTGCGACCAGCTCGGGTAATTCACCCCTCCACTTT
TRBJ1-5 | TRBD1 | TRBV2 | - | CASIGQVGQPQHF | TGTGCCAGCATAGGACAGGTCGGTCAGCCCCAGCATTTT
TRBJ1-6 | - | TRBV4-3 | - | CASSQAGYSPLHF | TGCGCCAGCAGCCAGGCAGGTTATTCACCCCTCCACTTT
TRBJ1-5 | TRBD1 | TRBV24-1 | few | CATSDRDDQPQHF | TGTGCCACCTCGGACAGGGACGACCAGCCCCAGCATTTT
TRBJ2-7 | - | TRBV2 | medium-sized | CASRALAVTYEQYF | TGTGCCAGCAGAGCCTTGGCCGTAACCTACGAGCAGTACTTC
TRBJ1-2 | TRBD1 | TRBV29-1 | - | CSVRTGYRNYGYTF | TGCAGCGTTAGGACAGGGTACCGTAACTATGGCTACACCTTC
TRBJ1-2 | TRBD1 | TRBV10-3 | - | CAISNRGTNYGYTF | TGTGCCATCAGTAACAGGGGAACTAACTATGGCTACACCTTC
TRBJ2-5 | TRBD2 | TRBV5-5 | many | CASSSGLAGRTQETQYF | TGTGCCAGCAGCTCTGGACTAGCGGGACGAACCCAAGAGACCCAGTACTTC
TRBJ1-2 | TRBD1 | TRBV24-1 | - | CATSDRQGEYGYTF | TGTGCCACCAGTGACAGACAGGGGGAATATGGCTACACCTTC